Below are 23 T cell receptor beta chains sequenced from a single sample in a study of T cell responses to AZD1222 COVID-19 vaccine. The assay was immunoSEQ multiplex PCR, and TCRdb's table has in-frame clones only and misses some. The table lists roughly 150,000 clones, about 91% of them singletons. Sequenced here: peripheral blood, sampled 28 days after the second AZD1222 dose. The receptors were gathered from an adult who received the AZD1222 COVID-19 vaccine.

The J gene is TRBJ1-2, the V gene TRBV6-1; no definite D call. The V gene lost 2 bases and the J gene lost 6 bases, with 13 bases spanning the gap. CDR3 length: 14 residues. CDR1 is MNHNS, CDR2 SASEGT, per germline. Here the CDR3 DNA reads TGTGCCAGCAGTGAACGAGGATCAGTGGATGGCTACACCTTC. This codes for CASSERGSVDGYTF.

V is TRBV28 and J is TRBJ1-1; D uncertain. CDR1 is MDHEN, CDR2 SYDVKM, per germline. Trimming pared 3 bases from V and 6 bases from J, leaving 5 bases between. The CDR3 is made up of 11 amino acids. The CDR3, as DNA: TGTGCCAGCAGTTTGTACGCTGAAGCTTTCTTT. This encodes CASSLYAEAFF. Complete variable domain (other parts from reference TRBV28 and TRBJ1-1): DVKVTQSSRYLVKRTGEKVFLECVQDMDHENMFWYRQDPGLGLRLIYFSYDVKMKEKGDIPEGYSVSREKKERFSLILESASTNQTSMYLCASSLYAEAFFGQGTRLTVV.

V usage is TRBV19 and J usage is TRBJ2-1; 11 bases map to TRBD2. This CDR3 contains 15 residues. Per germline, CDR1 LNHDA and CDR2 SQIVND (reference sequence). V shed 6 bases and J 7 bases; nucleotides not matched to a gene: 8. CDR3 DNA sequence: TGTGCCAGTAGCTACGGGACTAGCGGATTGAATGAGCAGTTCTTC. Protein: CASSYGTSGLNEQFF.

V is TRBV4-1 and J is TRBJ2-3, with unresolved D. V lost 4 bases to trimming and J lost 5 bases, with 19 bases between them. Germline V lookup: CDR1 MGHRA, CDR2 YSYEKL. CDR3 length: 16 residues. CDR3 protein: CASSPPGYSFEDTQYF. CDR3 bases: TGCGCCAGCAGCCCCCCTGGATATAGCTTTGAAGATACGCAGTATTTT.

The V call is TRBV11-2, the J call TRBJ1-1, with 7 bases aligning to TRBD1. This CDR3 is built from 15 residues. Germline V gene sequence: CDR1 SGHAT, CDR2 FQNNGV. V lost 4 bases to trimming and J lost 5 bases; unmatched junction nucleotides: 10. The CDR3, as DNA: TGTGCCAGCAGCTACCATGACAGGGAAATAACTGAAGCTTTCTTT. Translated: CASSYHDREITEAFF.

This chain links TRBV4-2 with TRBJ2-1; the D gene is possibly TRBD2 (7 bases). CDR1 and CDR2 (germline): LGHNA, YNFKEQ. The CDR3 consists of 18 residues. Trimming removed 0 bases from V and 6 bases from J, with 21 bases in between. CDR3 residues: CASSQDRGRGAIGNEQFF. CDR3 DNA: TGTGCCAGCAGCCAAGATAGGGGGAGGGGCGCCATTGGCAATGAGCAGTTCTTC.

V and J are TRBV7-2 and TRBJ2-2; TRBD2 matches at 14 bases. The junction had 0 bases not matched to a gene; V was cut back by 6 bases and J by 6 bases. From germline, CDR1 is SGHTA and CDR2 FQGNSA. The CDR3 length is 14 residues. CDR3 nucleotide sequence: TGTGCCAGCAGGACTAGCGGGAGGGCCGGGGAGCTGTTTTTT. Protein sequence: CASRTSGRAGELFF.

The CDR3 is CASSLLAGANYEQYF. Here the CDR3 DNA reads TGTGCCAGCAGCTTACTAGCGGGAGCTAACTACGAGCAGTACTTC. The chain has TRBV7-2 and TRBJ2-7, with TRBD2 matching 10 bases. V lost 2 bases to trimming and J lost 3 bases; unmatched junction nucleotides: 4. CDR3 length: 15 amino acids. CDR1 and CDR2 (germline): SGHTA, FQGNSA. Together with reference TRBV7-2 and TRBJ2-7, the CDR3 gives the full variable domain: GAGVSQSPSNKVTEKGKDVELRCDPISGHTALYWYRQSLGQGLEFLIYFQGNSAPDKSGLPSDRFSAERTGGSVSTLTIQRTQQEDSAVYLCASSLLAGANYEQYFGPGTRLTVT.

J is TRBJ2-1 and V is TRBV11-2, with TRBD2 matching 8 bases. CDR3 length equals 14 residues. Germline V CDR1 and CDR2: SGHAT, FQNNGV. V trimming: 7 bases; J trimming: 7 bases; junction bases outside the gene matches: 9. The CDR3 nucleotides read TGTGCCAGCACGGGAGGGGGGGCAAGGAATGAGCAGTTCTTC. Its protein product is CASTGGGARNEQFF.

V is TRBV7-3 and J is TRBJ2-3; D remains unclear. The length of the CDR3 is 13 residues. Germline V CDR1 and CDR2: SGHTA, FQGTGA. Trimming pared 2 bases from V and 3 bases from J, leaving 6 bases between. Here the CDR3 DNA reads TGTGCCAGCAGCTTATCAGGAACAGATACGCAGTATTTT. Its protein is CASSLSGTDTQYF.

For the CDR3, the DNA is TGTGCCAGCAGCAAAGAGTCTCGTGTTGGACAGCTTCCTTATGGCTACACCTTC. Translation gives CASSKESRVGQLPYGYTF. V usage is TRBV21-1 and J usage is TRBJ1-2; no check of the table's D call, TRBD1, against the DNA was made. TRBV21-1 is marked as a pseudogene. This CDR3 is 18 amino acids long.

This rearrangement joins TRBV10-3 to TRBJ1-1; D unresolved. Germline V gene data show CDR1 as ENHRY and CDR2 as SYGVKD. This CDR3 has 16 residues. V lost 0 bases and J lost 4, with 15 bases in between. The CDR3 DNA reads as TGTGCCATCAGTGAGTCCCATGCTGGCGTTTCCACTGAAGCTTTCTTT. Translating gives CAISESHAGVSTEAFF.

The chain combines TRBV25-1 with TRBJ1-6; weak D call: TRBD1 (5 bases). The CDR3 runs 16 residues. Germline V gene lookup returns CDR1 MGHDK and CDR2 SYGVNS. V lost 6 bases, J lost 0 bases, and 12 bases lay in between. The CDR3 bases are TGTGCCAGCAGGAATCACAGGAGCTCCTATAATTCACCCCTCCACTTT. Protein sequence: CASRNHRSSYNSPLHF.

V and J are TRBV18 and TRBJ2-5, with 9 bases that match TRBD1. Germline CDR1 and CDR2: KGHSH and LQKENI. V lost 2 bases to trimming and J lost 4 bases; unmatched junction nucleotides: 8. The CDR3 length is 16 residues. The DNA for the CDR3 is TGTGCCAGCTCACCAGCCGGGACAGGGAGGGGAGAGACCCAGTACTTC. Encoded protein: CASSPAGTGRGETQYF.

The chain carries TRBV18 and TRBJ1-2; TRBD1 matches 8 bases. This CDR3 is built from 13 residues. Germline CDR1 and CDR2: KGHSH and LQKENI. The J segment lost 6 bases and the V segment lost 2 bases, leaving 2 bases of the junction unmatched. This CDR3 is CASSPLTGDGYTF. The CDR3 bases are TGTGCCAGCTCACCATTGACAGGGGATGGCTACACCTTC.

This chain joins TRBV19 and TRBJ1-5, with D uncertain. The germline CDR1 and CDR2 sequences are LNHDA and SQIVND (reference sequence). Trimming pared 5 bases from V and 2 bases from J, leaving 7 bases between. The CDR3 spans 13 residues. CDR3 in amino acids: CASSSAGNQPQHF. The CDR3 DNA reads TGTGCCAGTAGTTCCGCGGGCAATCAGCCCCAGCATTTT. The full variable domain, in which reference TRBV19 and TRBJ1-5 provide the parts outside the CDR3, is DGGITQSPKYLFRKEGQNVTLSCEQNLNHDAMYWYRQDPGQGLRLIYYSQIVNDFQKGDIAEGYSVSREKKESFPLTVTSAQKNPTAFYLCASSSAGNQPQHFGDGTRLSIL.

The CDR3 loop is CASSVAPLGNEQFF. DNA for the CDR3: TGTGCCAGCAGCGTAGCCCCTCTAGGCAATGAGCAGTTCTTC. V and J are TRBV9 and TRBJ2-1; unclear D gene. The germline CDR1 and CDR2 sequences are SGDLS and YYNGEE. V lost 0 bases to trimming and J lost 6 bases, with 10 bases between them. The CDR3 has 14 amino acids.

This CDR3 is CASSYRGNQPQHF. The CDR3 DNA follows: TGTGCCAGCAGTTACAGGGGCAATCAGCCCCAGCATTTT. The rearrangement links TRBV2 to TRBJ1-5; D perhaps matches TRBD1 (6 bases). Germline-derived CDR1 and CDR2 are SNHLY and FYNNEI. This CDR3 spans 13 amino acids. The V end was cut by 5 bases, the J end by 2 bases, with 7 bases between.

This clone was recorded a few times. The chain carries TRBV12-3 or TRBV12-4 and TRBJ1-4, with a possible D match to TRBD1 (5 bases). The CDR3 runs 13 residues. Trimming removed 3 bases at V and 8 bases at J, with 10 bases between. In nucleotides, the CDR3 is TGTGCCAGCAGTTTGGGGGTATGGGAAAAACTGTTTTTT. Translated: CASSLGVWEKLFF.

The J gene is TRBJ2-1, the V gene TRBV19; possible D gene TRBD2, 6 bases. CDR3 length: 15 residues. Trimming shortened V by 7 bases and J by 1 base, and 14 bases separated the two germline ends. The germline V gene encodes CDR1 LNHDA and CDR2 SQIVND (reference sequence). The CDR3 protein is CASTLSAGSYNEQFF. The CDR3 nucleotides read TGTGCCAGTACCCTCTCTGCGGGATCCTACAATGAGCAGTTCTTC.

The genes are TRBV2 and TRBJ2-6, with no clear D. This CDR3 is 16 amino acids long. Germline V CDR1 and CDR2: SNHLY, FYNNEI. V was shortened by 5 bases and J by 0 bases, with 11 bases between the two germline ends. The CDR3 bases are TGTGCCAGCAGTCGGTCACCGCTCTCTGGGGCCAACGTCCTGACTTTC. It specifies CASSRSPLSGANVLTF.

This clone was seen many times. The same CDR3 can be traced to other DNA sequences in this sample. The chain carries TRBV5-6 and TRBJ2-2, with a tentative D call TRBD1 (5 bases). CDR3 size: 15 residues. V lost 0 bases to trimming and J lost 0 bases, with 6 bases between them. Looked up from germline, CDR1 is SGHDT and CDR2 is YYEEEE. The CDR3 DNA reads TGTGCCAGCAGCTTGGGGGGCACGAACACCGGGGAGCTGTTTTTT. Translated, it gives CASSLGGTNTGELFF.

The chain uses TRBV15 and TRBJ1-3; no firm D call. V was clipped by 0 bases and J by 5 bases, with 11 bases between them. The CDR3 sequence is 15 residues long. Germline lookup yields CDR1 LNHNV and CDR2 YYDKDF (reference sequence). In DNA, the CDR3 is TGTGCCACCAGCAGAGATCTAGGCAGGAGAAACACCATATATTTT. It is translated as CATSRDLGRRNTIYF.